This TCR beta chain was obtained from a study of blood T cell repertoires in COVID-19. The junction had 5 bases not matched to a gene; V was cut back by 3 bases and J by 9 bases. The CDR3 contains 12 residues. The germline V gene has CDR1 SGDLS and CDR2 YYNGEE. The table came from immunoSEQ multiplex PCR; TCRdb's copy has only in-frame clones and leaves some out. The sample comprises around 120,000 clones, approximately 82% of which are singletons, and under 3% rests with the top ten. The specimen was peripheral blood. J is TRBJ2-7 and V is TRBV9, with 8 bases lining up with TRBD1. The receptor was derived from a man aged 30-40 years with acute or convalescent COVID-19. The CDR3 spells CASSAGTGGQYF. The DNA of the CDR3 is TGTGCCAGCAGCGCGGGGACAGGCGGGCAGTACTTC.